This T cell receptor (beta chain) appears in the sequencing data of a study of blood T cell repertoires in COVID-19. As for the study in general: The United States, Italy and Spain provided the acute and convalescent COVID-19 samples.

The length of the CDR3 is 14 residues. Per the germline V gene, CDR1 is ENHRY and CDR2 is SYGVKD. The germline V and J ends were trimmed by 6 bases and 0 bases, with 11 bases remaining between them. As originally analysed: Counts of nucleated cells, estimated from reference gene primer amplification, were obtained. This table comes from immunoSEQ multiplex PCR, and its TCRdb copy is limited to in-frame clones, with some not included. V, J and clone size derive from that table, while D and trimming were established from the DNA sequence. Of approximately 170,000 clones listed, around four fifths were seen once; the top ten hold 8%. Participants spanned ages about 18 to 100 years and resided in fewer than 30 US areas. Two negative PCRs, clearance, or symptom resolution had been documented for recovered Cohort 3 donors.

Sequences were obtained from PBMCs or T cells enriched from blood (not recorded which). V gene TRBV10-3 combines with J gene TRBJ1-1, with a weak D call TRBD1 (5 bases). This TCR was sampled from a woman in her fifties or sixties who had recovered from COVID-19. CDR3 amino acids: CAIRIDSLNTEAFF. CDR3 in DNA: TGTGCCATCAGAATAGACAGCTTGAACACTGAAGCTTTCTTT.